The following is a TCR beta chain sequence with its context. It was with a sample-barcoded 5' primer and a J-beta primer mix that a second PCR of roughly 6 to 11 cycles was run. TCRdb reprocessed the 5' RACE reads with MiXCR, giving one entry per CDR3 protein. The table shows some 1.5 million distinct CDR3 sequences, with roughly 28% occurring only once. This CDR3 has 16 residues. Between the trimmed V and J ends, which lost 4 bases and 1 base, there was a span of 14 bases. Per the germline V gene, CDR1 is KGHDR and CDR2 is SFDVKD. This record belongs to a study of blood T cells in healthy people across ages.

The rearrangement links TRBV24-1 to TRBJ2-3, with D perhaps assigned TRBD1 or TRBD2 (5 bases each). The TCR was taken from a woman younger than 45 in good health. Sequences were obtained from blood. This CDR3 is CATSDPTRGRTDTQYF. Here the CDR3 DNA reads TGTGCCACCAGTGACCCCACGAGGGGACGCACAGATACGCAGTATTTT.